This T cell receptor (beta chain) was observed in a study of T cells in tuberculosis. Study-level background: The T cells targeted glucose monomycolate, a mycobacterial lipid, via CD1B.

Study results and limitations: The stringent gate may have excluded weak CD1B-GMM tetramer binders.

Sorting used thawed, overnight-rested PBMC stained with anti-CD3, a viability dye and GMM-loaded CD1B tetramer. The CD1B tetramers carried C32 glucose monomycolate purified from Rhodococcus equi. Germline V CDR1 and CDR2: LGHNT, FRNRAP. The CDR3 length is 14 residues. TCRdb's copy holds only in-frame clones and misses some; the assay was immunoSEQ multiplex PCR. The repertoire holds 70,000 to 95,000 clones, with roughly 93% as singletons. This clone was observed once. This TCR was recovered from an adult woman with latent tuberculosis. Input material: CD1b-GMM tetramer-negative cells sorted from PBMCs. The genes are TRBV12-5 and TRBJ2-5; a possible D gene is TRBD1 (6 bases). Judging by the DNA end, TRBJ2-7 fits better; the J call may be wrong. CDR3 amino acids: CASGLAGAGYEQYF. In DNA, the CDR3 is TGTGCTAGTGGTTTGGCAGGGGCCGGTTACGAGCAGTACTTC.